This section outlines one TCR beta chain sequence together with its context. Its antigen is currently unknown. The time point here: sample taken at primary tumor resection. A total of around 76 untreated early-stage non-small cell lung cancer patients served as donors. Unsorted whole RNA samples from tumor, nontumor lung or frozen PBMC were sequenced. TCRdb re-analysed the 5' RACE reads in MiXCR, keeping a single row per CDR3 protein. The sample carries roughly 5,000 distinct CDR3 sequences, roughly a quarter recorded once. These data originate in a study of spatial heterogeneity in lung cancer. There are 18 residues in the CDR3. CDR1 and CDR2 (germline): SGHAT, FQNNGV. Losses at the gene ends were 5 bases for V and 0 bases for J; bases not matched to a gene: 12. Study-wide findings and caveats: Mutation tallies in tumors tracked expanded intratumoral alpha and beta TCR counts.

The chain couples TRBV11-2 to TRBJ2-1; 8 nucleotides match TRBD2. The specimen was lung tumor tissue, collected at surgery. This receptor was identified in a male donor with early-stage non-small cell lung cancer. The CDR3, as DNA: TGTGCCAGCAGCCTAGGGGCCGGGAGGGCCGTCTCCTACAATGAGCAGTTCTTC. It translates to CASSLGAGRAVSYNEQFF.